Shown below are 32 T cell receptor beta chains from a single sample sequenced in a study of cytomegalovirus exposure and HLA in healthy donors. Both 60 Vbeta primers and 13 Jbeta primers went into the PCR. Method: immunoSEQ multiplex PCR; TCRdb's copy keeps in-frame clones and lacks some. The sample yields 150,000 to 200,000 clones, around 90% seen once. Sequencing was done on a sample of PBMCs. The receptor set was obtained from a boy between 2 and 10 years old in good health and CMV-seronegative.

The CDR3 loop is CASSPRWTGELFF. The CDR3 DNA reads as TGTGCCAGCAGTCCTAGGTGGACCGGGGAGCTGTTTTTT. V usage is TRBV28 and J usage is TRBJ2-2, with no clear D. Germline CDR1 and CDR2: MDHEN and SYDVKM. Trimming shortened V by 5 bases and J by 5 bases, and 9 bases separated the two germline ends. This CDR3 comprises 13 residues.

The genes are TRBV5-4 and TRBJ2-2; 13 nucleotides agree with TRBD2. V trimming: 4 bases; J trimming: 5 bases; junction bases outside the gene matches: 8. The CDR3 totals 17 residues. Germline V gene data show CDR1 as SGHNT and CDR2 as YYREEE (reference sequence). CDR3 protein: CASSQLTSGRVTGELFF. CDR3 in DNA: TGTGCCAGCAGCCAGCTTACTAGCGGGAGGGTGACCGGGGAGCTGTTTTTT.

The V call is TRBV6-5, the J call TRBJ1-2; 9 bases fit TRBD1. V gave up 0 bases and J gave up 7 bases; unmatched junction bases: 3. Germline V gene lookup returns CDR1 MNHEY and CDR2 SVGAGI. The CDR3 is 14 residues long. This CDR3 reads CASSYSTGGPGYTF. CDR3 bases: TGTGCCAGCAGTTACTCGACAGGGGGACCTGGCTACACCTTC.

This chain joins TRBV7-2 and TRBJ2-1, with D possibly TRBD1 on 6 matching bases. This CDR3 comprises 16 residues. CDR1 is SGHTA, CDR2 FQGNSA, per germline. Trimming took 5 bases from V and 3 from J, leaving 17 bases between them. Here the CDR3 reads CASSPYRDIYYNEQFF. CDR3 coding DNA: TGTGCCAGCAGCCCCTACCGGGACATCTACTACAATGAGCAGTTCTTC.

The rearrangement links TRBV29-1 to TRBJ2-1, with 8 bases identical to TRBD1. This CDR3 has 15 residues. The junction had 9 bases not matched to a gene; V was cut back by 1 base and J by 7 bases. Germline CDR1 and CDR2: SQVTM and ANQGSEA. The CDR3 sequence: CSVEAGTGKRNEQFF. In DNA form, the CDR3 reads TGCAGCGTTGAAGCCGGGACAGGTAAACGAAATGAGCAGTTCTTC.

CDR3 amino acids: CATKRGQGSGYTF. The CDR3, as DNA: TGTGCCACCAAACGGGGACAGGGGAGCGGCTACACCTTC. V gene TRBV15 combines with J gene TRBJ1-2; 10 bases line up with TRBD1. Germline assignment: CDR1 LNHNV and CDR2 YYDKDF (reference sequence). V lost 7 bases to trimming and J lost 8 bases; unmatched junction nucleotides: 7. CDR3 length: 13 residues. Filled out from reference TRBV15 and TRBJ1-2, the complete variable domain reads DAMVIQNPRYQVTQFGKPVTLSCSQTLNHNVMYWYQQKSSQAPKLLFHYYDKDFNNEADTPDNFQSRRPNTSFCFLDIRSPGLGDTAMYLCATKRGQGSGYTFGSGTRLTVV.

This chain joins TRBV6-1 and TRBJ1-2, with 8 bases identical to TRBD1. Per germline, CDR1 MNHNS and CDR2 SASEGT. This CDR3 is built from 14 residues. Losses at the gene ends were 4 bases for V and 8 bases for J; bases not matched to a gene: 9. The CDR3 DNA is TGTGCCAGCAGTGCTGAGACAGGGGTAGTAGGCTACACCTTC. Encoded protein: CASSAETGVVGYTF.

The chain employs TRBV30 and TRBJ1-2, with TRBD1 matching over 8 bases. After removal of 7 bases from V and 8 bases from J, the junction contained 9 bases not matched to a gene. In germline, CDR1 is GTSNPN, CDR2 SVGIG (reference sequence). CDR3 size: 12 residues. CDR3 loop: CALDRVDRGYTF. The CDR3 coding sequence is TGTGCCTTGGACAGGGTGGATCGCGGCTACACCTTC.

This rearrangement joins TRBV28 to TRBJ1-2; a possible D gene is TRBD1 (5 bases). This CDR3 is 16 amino acids long. Trimming shortened V by 7 bases and J by 0 bases, and 18 bases separated the two germline ends. Looked up from germline, CDR1 is MDHEN and CDR2 is SYDVKM. The CDR3 sequence: CASTNHGAGANYGYTF. The DNA of the CDR3 is TGTGCCAGCACCAATCATGGGGCAGGAGCTAACTATGGCTACACCTTC.

The rearrangement uses TRBV10-3 and TRBJ1-3, with TRBD1 identical over 9 bases. Germline V gene data show CDR1 as ENHRY and CDR2 as SYGVKD. The CDR3 has 16 residues. Germline trimming cut 6 bases from V and 0 bases from J; bases unmatched to any gene: 6. For the CDR3, the DNA is TGTGCCATCAGCCGACAGGGGGTCTACTCTGGAAACACCATATATTTT. Its translation is CAISRQGVYSGNTIYF.

A note on this clone: This is likely a read error, given that the CDR3 carries no conserved phenylalanine or tryptophan at its end. The rearrangement links TRBV5-1 to TRBJ2-7; 11 positions match TRBD1. With 2 bases clipped from V and 6 bases from J, the junction kept 7 bases outside the gene matches. The CDR3 loop spans 15 amino acids. Germline CDR1 is SGHRS and CDR2 is YFSETQ. CDR3 in DNA: TGCGCCAGCAGCTTACTGGCCGGGACAGGGGGCGAGCAGTACCTC. Its protein product is CASSLLAGTGGEQYL.

The chain recombines TRBV19 with TRBJ2-5; tentatively, D is TRBD2 (5 bases). The germline V and J ends were trimmed by 2 bases and 5 bases, with 18 bases remaining between them. The CDR3 runs to 16 residues. Germline V lookup: CDR1 LNHDA, CDR2 SQIVND (reference sequence). CDR3 sequence reads: CASSISGTAEWETQYF. The CDR3 DNA reads as TGTGCCAGTAGTATAAGCGGCACCGCCGAGTGGGAGACCCAGTACTTC.

V usage is TRBV20-1 and J usage is TRBJ2-1; no clear D gene. Germline lookup yields CDR1 DFQATT and CDR2 SNEGSKA (reference sequence). This CDR3 is 11 amino acids long. V was trimmed by 6 bases and J by 10 bases, leaving 13 bases between them. This CDR3 reads CSAPRPGEQFF. As DNA, the CDR3 is TGCAGTGCCCCTCGTCCCGGGGAGCAGTTCTTC.

This chain uses TRBV5-1 with TRBJ2-1, with a tentative D call TRBD1 (6 bases). V lost 9 bases and J 0 bases, leaving 16 bases between the germline ends. The CDR3 is 15 residues long. In germline, CDR1 is SGHRS, CDR2 YFSETQ. The CDR3 reads CATYPGQSSYNEQFF. The CDR3 DNA is TGCGCCACCTACCCGGGACAAAGCTCCTACAATGAGCAGTTCTTC.

Written as DNA, the CDR3 is TGTGCTAGTGGTTCGTCCCCCTCCCTAGCGGGAGTACCCAATGAGCAGTTCTTC. Residues: CASGSSPSLAGVPNEQFF. The rearrangement links TRBV12-5 to TRBJ2-1; 10 bases agree with TRBD2. The CDR3 is made up of 18 amino acids. CDR1 is LGHNT, CDR2 FRNRAP, per germline. Trimming removed 4 bases from V and 6 bases from J; junction bases left unmatched: 15. Together with reference TRBV12-5 and TRBJ2-1, the CDR3 gives the full variable domain: DARVTQTPRHKVTEMGQEVTMRCQPILGHNTVFWYRQTMMQGLELLAYFRNRAPLDDSGMPKDRFSAEMPDATLATLKIQPSEPRDSAVYFCASGSSPSLAGVPNEQFFGPGTRLTVL.

The chain couples TRBV2 to TRBJ2-5, with D possibly being TRBD2 (5 bases). The J call may not be correct, given that the DNA end is closer to TRBJ2-7. The length of the CDR3 is 15 residues. Germline V gene lookup returns CDR1 SNHLY and CDR2 FYNNEI. In DNA, the CDR3 is TGTGCCAGCAGTACCCCGAGGACTCCAGCAAACGAGCAGTACTTC. This translates into CASSTPRTPANEQYF.

This clone has a single count. This chain links TRBV14 with TRBJ1-1; 10 bases are shared with TRBD1. V dropped 3 bases and J dropped 4; count of bases not matched to a gene: 14. The CDR3 consists of 18 residues. CDR1 SGHDN and CDR2 FVKESK come from the germline V gene. The CDR3 DNA follows: TGTGCCAGCAGCCAGATAATCGGGACAGGGGAGGGTGGCACTGAAGCTTTCTTT. Amino acid sequence: CASSQIIGTGEGGTEAFF.

The chain is built from TRBV11-3 and TRBJ2-1; possibly TRBD2 for D (5 bases). Germline V gene lookup returns CDR1 SGHNT and CDR2 YENEEA. The CDR3 length is 12 residues. Trimming shortened V by 5 bases and J by 6 bases, and 8 bases separated the two germline ends. The CDR3 loop reads CASSTTSNEQFF. In DNA form, the CDR3 reads TGTGCCAGCAGCACAACTAGCAATGAGCAGTTCTTC.

This CDR3 reads CASSLIRSSTDTQYF. The DNA for the CDR3 is TGTGCCAGCAGCTTAATAAGGAGCAGCACAGATACGCAGTATTTT. The chain carries TRBV5-5 and TRBJ2-3; D unresolved. This CDR3 is 15 amino acids long. Between the trimmed V and J ends, which lost 2 bases and 0 bases, there was a span of 10 bases. Per germline, CDR1 SGHKS and CDR2 YYEKEE (reference sequence).

The genes are TRBV14 and TRBJ2-5, with D tentatively TRBD1 (6 bases). Trimming cost V 3 bases and J 0 bases, with 20 bases left between them. CDR3 size: 18 residues. CDR1 is SGHDN and CDR2 is FVKESK in the germline V gene. The CDR3 nucleotides read TGTGCCAGCAGCCAGATAGGGACATACAATAGCTACCAAGAGACCCAGTACTTC. The encoded protein is CASSQIGTYNSYQETQYF.

This rearrangement joins TRBV7-9 to TRBJ2-1; D is unresolved. CDR1 and CDR2 from the germline V gene are SEHNR and FQNEAQ (reference sequence). Deletions cut 3 bases from V and 6 bases from J, with 6 bases between. CDR3 length: 12 residues. Here the CDR3 DNA reads TGTGCCAGCAGCTTTCGTATCAATGAGCAGTTCTTC. The encoded protein is CASSFRINEQFF. The whole variable domain, remainder taken from reference TRBV7-9 and TRBJ2-1, is DTGVSQNPRHKITKRGQNVTFRCDPISEHNRLYWYRQTLGQGPEFLTYFQNEAQLEKSRLLSDRFSAERPKGSFSTLEIQRTEQGDSAMYLCASSFRINEQFFGPGTRLTVL.

The CDR3 DNA reads as TGTGCCAGCAGTGCTGGGGCTGGCACAGATACGCAGTATTTT. Its translation: CASSAGAGTDTQYF. This rearrangement joins TRBV6-4 to TRBJ2-3; possible D gene TRBD1, 5 bases. Germline V gives CDR1 MRHNA, CDR2 SNTAGT. The length of the CDR3 is 14 residues. The V and J ends lost 4 bases and 1 base respectively, with 9 bases between them.

J is TRBJ2-5 and V is TRBV14; 9 bases agree with TRBD2. Germline lookup yields CDR1 SGHDN and CDR2 FVKESK. CDR3 length equals 14 residues. With V trimmed by 6 bases and J by 3 bases, 5 bases remained unmatched. CDR3 amino acids: CASRNSGSEETQYF. CDR3 nucleotide sequence: TGTGCCAGCAGAAATAGCGGGAGTGAAGAGACCCAGTACTTC.

The chain is built from TRBV4-1 and TRBJ2-1; TRBD1 is a possible D gene (6 bases). Looked up from germline, CDR1 is MGHRA and CDR2 is YSYEKL. Trimming took 4 bases from V and 3 from J, leaving 13 bases between them. This CDR3 region has 15 residues. The CDR3 sequence is CASSPIGGDYNEQFF. The CDR3, as DNA: TGCGCCAGCAGCCCTATAGGGGGTGACTACAATGAGCAGTTCTTC.

The V call is TRBV7-6, the J call TRBJ1-5; 8 nucleotides line up with TRBD1. The germline CDR1 and CDR2 sequences are SGHVS and FNYEAQ. This CDR3 region has 15 residues. Trimming removed 1 base from V and 4 bases from J; junction bases left unmatched: 3. The DNA of the CDR3 is TGTGCCAGCAGCTTAGGGGACAGGAATAATCAGCCCCAGCATTTT. Translation gives CASSLGDRNNQPQHF.

The chain employs TRBV19 and TRBJ2-6; D is uncertain. V was clipped by 8 bases and J by 0 bases, with 2 bases between them. The CDR3 is made up of 12 amino acids. Germline CDR1 and CDR2: LNHDA and SQIVND (reference sequence). CDR3 protein: CASRSGANVLTF. The CDR3 DNA reads TGTGCCAGTCGCTCTGGGGCCAACGTCCTGACTTTC.

V gene TRBV6-1 combines with J gene TRBJ1-4; D perhaps matches TRBD1 (5 bases). V shed 3 bases and J shed 8 bases, with 19 bases lying between them. This CDR3 has 16 amino acids. CDR1 is MNHNS and CDR2 is SASEGT in the germline V gene. In nucleotides, the CDR3 is TGTGCCAGCAGTGAGTCCTTCAGGGCCCCTCGGGAAAAACTGTTTTTT. Its translation is CASSESFRAPREKLFF.

This chain joins TRBV5-4 and TRBJ1-4, with D possibly being TRBD1 (5 bases). The CDR3 is 14 residues long. Trimming cost V 2 bases and J 8 bases, with 13 bases left between them. In germline, CDR1 is SGHNT, CDR2 YYREEE (reference sequence). CDR3 loop: CASSFSREGEKLFF. For the CDR3, the DNA is TGTGCCAGCAGCTTTAGCAGGGAAGGCGAAAAACTGTTTTTT. The whole variable domain, filled in from reference TRBV5-4 and TRBJ1-4, reads ETGVTQSPTHLIKTRGQQVTLRCSSQSGHNTVSWYQQALGQGPQFIFQYYREEENGRGNFPPRFSGLQFPNYSSELNVNALELDDSALYLCASSFSREGEKLFFGSGTQLSVL.

This clone appeared a few times. This chain uses TRBV7-9 with TRBJ2-2, with 10 nucleotides matching TRBD2. The CDR3 is made up of 17 amino acids. Trimming removed 1 base from V and 2 bases from J; junction bases left unmatched: 4. Per the germline V gene, CDR1 is SEHNR and CDR2 is FQNEAQ (reference sequence). CDR3 in amino acids: CASSLEELAGNTGELFF. DNA for the CDR3: TGTGCCAGCAGCTTAGAAGAACTAGCGGGAAACACCGGGGAGCTGTTTTTT. Filled out from reference TRBV7-9 and TRBJ2-2, the complete variable domain reads DTGVSQNPRHKITKRGQNVTFRCDPISEHNRLYWYRQTLGQGPEFLTYFQNEAQLEKSRLLSDRFSAERPKGSFSTLEIQRTEQGDSAMYLCASSLEELAGNTGELFFGEGSRLTVL.

This clone was detected only a few times. The chain recombines TRBV13 with TRBJ1-6; TRBD1 matches 9 bases. J lost 9 bases, V lost 5 bases, and 2 bases had no gene match. The germline CDR1 and CDR2 sequences are PRHDT and FYEKMQ (reference sequence). The CDR3 runs to 13 residues. The CDR3 DNA follows: TGTGCCAGCAGCCGGGACAGGGCTTCACCCCTCCACTTT. Its translation: CASSRDRASPLHF.

The chain couples TRBV13 to TRBJ2-1, with 14 nucleotides matching TRBD2. This CDR3 has 17 amino acids. Germline CDR1 and CDR2: PRHDT and FYEKMQ (reference sequence). Trimming took 9 bases from V and 7 from J; bases not matched to a gene: 14. As DNA, the CDR3 is TGTGCCAGTGCCTTGGGACTAGCGGGAGCCACCGCGAATGAGCAGTTCTTC. Its protein product is CASALGLAGATANEQFF.

This chain connects TRBV19 to TRBJ1-5, with 8 nucleotides matching TRBD1. The junction had 13 bases not matched to a gene; V was cut back by 3 bases and J by 6 bases. This CDR3 comprises 17 residues. CDR1 is LNHDA, CDR2 SQIVND, per germline (reference sequence). The CDR3 reads CASSIPLRTGKSQPQHF. In nucleotides, the CDR3 is TGTGCCAGTAGTATCCCCCTCCGGACAGGGAAGAGTCAGCCCCAGCATTTT.